Each of the 14 T cell receptor beta chains below was sequenced from the same sample in a study of blood T cell dynamics during melanoma immunotherapy. Only in-frame clones appear in the TCRdb table, and some are missing; sequencing was by immunoSEQ multiplex PCR. The sample yields over 12,000 clones, around nine tenths seen once. Time point noted: week 3, after first cycle of checkpoint inhibitor. The sample in question was blood, obtained from a patient treated with checkpoint blockade. Receptor source: a human donor with melanoma.

Points on this clone: This CDR3 is also generated by other DNA sequences in the sample. The gene calls are TRBV20-1 and TRBJ2-7; no firm D call. V was clipped by 5 bases and J by 6 bases, with 11 bases between them. Germline CDR1 reads DFQATT; CDR2 reads SNEGSKA (reference sequence). The CDR3 totals 11 residues. In nucleotides, the CDR3 is TGCAGTGCTGCCCTCCACTCCGAGCAGTACTTC. Its protein product is CSAALHSEQYF.

The rearrangement uses TRBV5-1 and TRBJ2-7; 9 positions agree with TRBD2. The CDR3 is 14 residues long. V trimming: 5 bases; J trimming: 6 bases; junction bases outside the gene matches: 9. CDR1 is SGHRS and CDR2 is YFSETQ in the germline V gene. CDR3 sequence (DNA): TGCGCCAGCAGATCCGGACTAGCGCGTAGCGAGCAGTACTTC. It codes for CASRSGLARSEQYF.

The chain combines TRBV5-8 with TRBJ1-5; maybe TRBD1 (5 bases). Trimming stripped 2 bases from V and 7 bases from J, with 13 bases between. The CDR3 sequence is 14 residues long. Germline CDR1 SGHTS, CDR2 YDEGEE. CDR3 protein: CASSFGEGRQPQHF. The CDR3 coding sequence is TGTGCCAGCAGCTTTGGGGAGGGGCGGCAGCCCCAGCATTTT.

This sequence joins TRBV29-1 and TRBJ2-7, with TRBD2 identical over 11 bases. The CDR3 sequence is 16 residues long. Losses at the gene ends were 5 bases for V and 1 base for J; bases not matched to a gene: 10. Looked up from germline, CDR1 is SQVTM and CDR2 is ANQGSEA. CDR3 sequence: CSVYLRTSGRSYEQYF. The DNA of the CDR3 is TGCAGCGTTTATCTGAGGACTAGCGGGCGTTCCTACGAGCAGTACTTC.

This chain joins TRBV19 and TRBJ2-3, with TRBD2 matching over 9 bases. Germline lookup yields CDR1 LNHDA and CDR2 SQIVND (reference sequence). The V gene end was trimmed by 3 bases and the J gene end by 6 bases; junction bases not matched to a gene: 7. The CDR3 spans 15 residues. The CDR3, as DNA: TGTGCCAGTAGTATGTCTAGCGGGGCGTTGGATACGCAGTATTTT. It translates to CASSMSSGALDTQYF.

V gene TRBV5-1 combines with J gene TRBJ2-5, with a possible D match to TRBD2 (5 bases). The closer fit of TRBJ2-7 to the DNA end suggests the J call may be wrong. The CDR3 consists of 14 residues. Germline V gives CDR1 SGHRS, CDR2 YFSETQ. The CDR3 DNA sequence: TGCGCCAGCAGCCCCCCCAGCGGACGCTACGAGCAGTACTTC. Translating gives CASSPPSGRYEQYF.

This clone was observed once. The chain couples TRBV6-5 to TRBJ2-1; TRBD2 is a possible D gene (6 bases). Germline CDR1 MNHEY, CDR2 SVGAGI. The length of the CDR3 is 14 residues. V dropped 2 bases and J dropped 8 bases, with 13 bases sitting between them. CDR3 DNA sequence: TGTGCCAGCAGTTACGGTTGGGGCGGGGATGAGCAGTTCTTC. Residues: CASSYGWGGDEQFF.

CDR3 in DNA: TGTGCCAGTACCCCGAAGAGAGGTTGGCAGCCCCAGCATTTT. Translation gives CASTPKRGWQPQHF. The V and J genes are TRBV6-4 and TRBJ1-5; D is uncertain. CDR3 length: 14 residues. Trimming removed 9 bases at V and 7 bases at J, with 19 bases between. The germline CDR1 and CDR2 sequences are MRHNA and SNTAGT.

V is TRBV5-6 and J is TRBJ1-5; D gene uncertain. V was cut by 2 bases and J by 1 base, with 10 bases left in between. The germline gives CDR1 SGHDT, CDR2 YYEEEE. The CDR3 is made up of 15 amino acids. The CDR3 loop reads CASSFLGISNQPQHF. Here the CDR3 DNA reads TGTGCCAGCAGCTTCCTTGGCATAAGCAATCAGCCCCAGCATTTT.

This rearrangement joins TRBV27 to TRBJ2-7; D unresolved. The CDR3 has 11 residues. The germline V gene encodes CDR1 MNHEY and CDR2 SMNVEV (reference sequence). V lost 8 bases, J lost 6 bases, and 11 bases lay in between. CDR3 sequence: CASGPSSEQYF. The CDR3 DNA sequence: TGTGCCAGCGGACCTTCGAGCGAGCAGTACTTC.

This rearrangement joins TRBV7-8 to TRBJ2-1; TRBD1 agrees at 7 bases. The ends lost 5 bases at V and 6 bases at J; junction bases unmatched: 10. The CDR3 is made up of 15 amino acids. CDR1 is SGHVS and CDR2 is FQNEAQ in the germline V gene. CDR3 amino acids: CASSQGVVSVNEQFF. Written as DNA, the CDR3 is TGTGCCAGCAGCCAGGGGGTCGTCAGTGTCAATGAGCAGTTCTTC.

This clone has only one observation. The chain uses TRBV30 and TRBJ2-6, with 9 nucleotides matching TRBD1. Losses at the gene ends were 1 base for V and 1 base for J; bases not matched to a gene: 5. The CDR3 covers 17 residues. The germline gives CDR1 GTSNPN, CDR2 SVGIG (reference sequence). The CDR3 bases are TGTGCCTGGAGTGCCAAGGGGACAGGGTCTGGGGCCAACGTCCTGACTTTC. Protein sequence: CAWSAKGTGSGANVLTF.

This chain uses TRBV7-2 with TRBJ1-1; 8 bases map to TRBD1. The CDR3 has 14 residues. Trimming at V came to 1 base and at J to 6 bases, leaving 4 bases not matched to a gene. CDR1 SGHTA and CDR2 FQGNSA come from the germline V gene. CDR3 sequence: CASSLDRGVAEAFF. CDR3 nucleotide sequence: TGTGCCAGCAGCTTAGACAGGGGGGTCGCTGAAGCTTTCTTT.

This clone has a single count. The rearrangement joins TRBV2 to TRBJ2-3; D perhaps matches TRBD1 (7 bases). This CDR3 region has 13 residues. Germline V gene lookup returns CDR1 SNHLY and CDR2 FYNNEI. The V end lost 7 bases, the J end lost 4 bases, and 12 bases lay between the germline ends. As DNA, the CDR3 is TGTGCCAGCACAGGGGGGAACCCAGATACGCAGTATTTT. Protein sequence: CASTGGNPDTQYF. Drawing the rest from reference TRBV2 and TRBJ2-3, the complete variable domain is EPEVTQTPSHQVTQMGQEVILRCVPISNHLYFYWYRQILGQKVEFLVSFYNNEISEKSEIFDDQFSVERPDGSNFTLKIRSTKLEDSAMYFCASTGGNPDTQYFGPGTRLTVL.